Following are 17 T cell receptor beta chains from one sample sequenced in a study of blood T cell repertoires in COVID-19. This table comes from immunoSEQ multiplex PCR, and its TCRdb copy is limited to in-frame clones, with some not included. Here the sample spans roughly 200,000 clones, about 85% being singletons. Sequenced material: peripheral blood. Receptor source: a man aged 65 to 85 with acute or convalescent COVID-19.

DNA for the CDR3: TGTGCCAGCAGTTATCAGGGGCATTACAATGAGCAGTTCTTC. Amino acids: CASSYQGHYNEQFF. V gene TRBV6-6 combines with J gene TRBJ2-1; D possibly corresponds to TRBD1 (6 bases). The length of the CDR3 is 14 residues. Germline V lookup: CDR1 MNHNY, CDR2 SVGAGI (reference sequence). The V end lost 3 bases, the J end lost 4 bases, and 10 bases lay between the germline ends.

The chain uses TRBV14 and TRBJ2-5; TRBD2 matches 10 bases. The junction had 5 bases not matched to a gene; V was cut back by 0 bases and J by 4 bases. The CDR3 length is 16 residues. CDR1 and CDR2 from the germline V gene are SGHDN and FVKESK. The CDR3 DNA reads TGTGCCAGCAGCCAAGATCGTGGACTAGCGGCAGAGACCCAGTACTTC. It encodes CASSQDRGLAAETQYF. Drawing the rest from reference TRBV14 and TRBJ2-5, the complete variable domain is EAGVTQFPSHSVIEKGQTVTLRCDPISGHDNLYWYRRVMGKEIKFLLHFVKESKQDESGMPNNRFLAERTGGTYSTLKVQPAELEDSGVYFCASSQDRGLAAETQYFGPGTRLLVL.

The genes are TRBV3-1 (or the pseudogene TRBV3-2) and TRBJ2-7, with 8 bases matching TRBD1. The germline gives CDR1 LGHDT, CDR2 YNNKEL (reference sequence). This CDR3 has 15 amino acids. The trim removed 2 bases at V and 4 bases at J, leaving 7 bases unmatched. CDR3 DNA sequence: TGTGCCAGCAGCCAAACTTGGGACAGGCTATACGAGCAGTACTTC. This sequence encodes CASSQTWDRLYEQYF.

The V and J genes are TRBV2 and TRBJ2-1, with TRBD1 matching 9 bases. The CDR3 length is 15 residues. Germline CDR1 SNHLY, CDR2 FYNNEI. V lost 6 bases and J lost 2; bases outside the gene matches: 5. The CDR3 coding sequence is TGTGCCAGCAGGCTGGACAGGGGCCCCTACAATGAGCAGTTCTTC. Translating it yields CASRLDRGPYNEQFF.

The rearrangement links TRBV3-1 (or the pseudogene TRBV3-2) to TRBJ1-1; D call uncertain. In germline, CDR1 is LGHDT, CDR2 YNNKEL (reference sequence). Trimming removed 1 base from V and 5 bases from J, with 5 bases in between. This CDR3 has 12 residues. CDR3 residues: CASSQAGTEAFF. The DNA of the CDR3 is TGTGCCAGCAGCCAAGCAGGAACTGAAGCTTTCTTT.

The rearrangement uses TRBV6-8 and TRBJ2-1; TRBD1 agrees at 7 bases. The CDR3 sequence is 14 residues long. V gave up 0 bases and J gave up 9 bases; unmatched junction bases: 5. CDR1 and CDR2 (germline): MNHGY, SAAAGT. For the CDR3, the DNA is TGTGCCAGCAGTTACTCGATAGGGGGCGGTGAGCAGTTCTTC. Residues: CASSYSIGGGEQFF.

CDR3 protein: CASSTLVGGEQYF. CDR3 coding DNA: TGTGCCAGCAGCACTCTGGTAGGGGGCGAGCAGTACTTC. The rearrangement uses TRBV9 and TRBJ2-7, with D tentatively TRBD1 (6 bases). The CDR3 runs to 13 residues. Germline V gives CDR1 SGDLS, CDR2 YYNGEE. The ends were cut back, 4 bases at V and 6 bases at J, with 14 bases in the middle.

This clone was picked up one time. The J gene is TRBJ2-3, the V gene TRBV5-1, with 10 bases matching TRBD2. This CDR3 comprises 14 residues. Germline-derived CDR1 and CDR2 are SGHRS and YFSETQ. The V segment lost 1 base and the J segment 4 bases; nucleotides outside the gene matches: 0. The CDR3 region has the DNA TGCGCCAGCAGCTTGAGCGGGAGGGCAGATACGCAGTATTTT. Translated, it gives CASSLSGRADTQYF.

The CDR3 loop reads CASSLGLASGTDTQYF. For the CDR3, the DNA is TGTGCCAGCAGCTTGGGACTAGCTTCGGGCACAGATACGCAGTATTTT. This chain uses TRBV5-4 with TRBJ2-3; 7 nucleotides match TRBD2. V was pared by 0 bases and J by 1 base, with 5 bases of the junction left unmatched. The CDR3 extends over 16 amino acids. Germline assignment: CDR1 SGHNT and CDR2 YYREEE (reference sequence).

V and J are TRBV5-1 and TRBJ1-1, with D possibly TRBD1 on 6 matching bases. With 1 base removed from V and 6 bases from J, the gap between germline ends came to 13 bases. Germline CDR1 is SGHRS and CDR2 is YFSETQ. The CDR3 totals 14 residues. The CDR3 DNA follows: TGCGCCAGCAGCTTGTCGTCAGGGGACGCTGAAGCTTTCTTT. Amino acid sequence: CASSLSSGDAEAFF.

J is TRBJ2-7 and V is TRBV7-8, with 10 bases matching TRBD2. The CDR3 length is 15 residues. Germline CDR1 reads SGHVS; CDR2 reads FQNEAQ. V dropped 5 bases and J dropped 3; count of bases not matched to a gene: 7. The CDR3 DNA follows: TGTGCCAGCAGCCTAAACATAGCGGGAGGCTACGAGCAGTACTTC. It translates to CASSLNIAGGYEQYF.

This clone was observed a single time. The gene calls are TRBV5-1 and TRBJ1-2; 11 bases map to TRBD1. Germline assignment: CDR1 SGHRS and CDR2 YFSETQ. Trimming at V came to 2 bases and at J to 7 bases, leaving 10 bases not matched to a gene. The CDR3 totals 16 residues. The CDR3 DNA is TGCGCCAGCAGCTTAGGGACAGGGGGAGTATTGGCTGGCTACACCTTC. It yields the protein CASSLGTGGVLAGYTF. Looking up the rest from reference TRBV5-1 and TRBJ1-2 gives the full variable domain: KAGVTQTPRYLIKTRGQQVTLSCSPISGHRSVSWYQQTPGQGLQFLFEYFSETQRNKGNFPGRFSGRQFSNSRSEMNVSTLELGDSALYLCASSLGTGGVLAGYTFGSGTRLTVV.

V and J are TRBV7-2 and TRBJ1-2, with D possibly TRBD1 on 5 matching bases. In germline, CDR1 is SGHTA, CDR2 FQGNSA. The length of the CDR3 is 14 residues. Trimming stripped 1 base from V and 4 bases from J, with 10 bases between. The CDR3 here is CASSLGGGFYGYTF. DNA for the CDR3: TGTGCCAGCAGCTTAGGGGGGGGATTCTATGGCTACACCTTC.

This clone was counted only a few times. The chain employs TRBV6-6 and TRBJ2-7; TRBD1 aligns across 7 bases. Germline CDR1 MNHNY, CDR2 SVGAGI (reference sequence). The CDR3 totals 13 residues. With V trimmed by 5 bases and J by 6 bases, 7 bases remained unmatched. The DNA of the CDR3 is TGTGCCAGCAGTCTTCGGGACAGCCGCGAGCAGTACTTC. Its translation is CASSLRDSREQYF.

V is TRBV19 and J is TRBJ1-5; D may be TRBD1 (5 bases). Germline loops: CDR1 LNHDA, CDR2 SQIVND (reference sequence). The CDR3 is 16 amino acids. Trimming pared 7 bases from V and 2 bases from J, leaving 18 bases between. The CDR3 reads CASTPHGGSRNQPQHF. CDR3 nucleotide sequence: TGTGCCAGTACCCCTCATGGGGGGAGCCGCAATCAGCCCCAGCATTTT.

In nucleotides, the CDR3 is TGTGCCAGCAGCTTATCCCCTGGGACAGGTAGCTCCTACGAGCAGTACTTC. Residues: CASSLSPGTGSSYEQYF. The V call is TRBV7-9, the J call TRBJ2-7, with TRBD1 identical over 8 bases. CDR3 size: 17 residues. Germline V gene data show CDR1 as SEHNR and CDR2 as FQNEAQ (reference sequence). The V and J ends lost 2 bases and 0 bases, in that order; junction bases with no gene match: 9. The whole variable domain, filled in from reference TRBV7-9 and TRBJ2-7, reads DTGVSQNPRHKITKRGQNVTFRCDPISEHNRLYWYRQTLGQGPEFLTYFQNEAQLEKSRLLSDRFSAERPKGSFSTLEIQRTEQGDSAMYLCASSLSPGTGSSYEQYFGPGTRLTVT.

The V gene is TRBV2, the J gene TRBJ1-1, with 7 positions matching TRBD1. The CDR3 runs 14 residues. The V segment lost 6 bases and the J segment 4 bases; nucleotides outside the gene matches: 8. Germline V lookup: CDR1 SNHLY, CDR2 FYNNEI. The CDR3 loop is CASRGNRGVTEAFF. CDR3 nucleotides: TGTGCCAGCAGGGGAAACAGGGGAGTCACTGAAGCTTTCTTT.